Below are 30 T cell receptor beta chains sequenced from a single sample in a study of blood T cell repertoires in COVID-19 (dated by TCRdb to 2020 to 2022). Receptors were amplified or captured by the immunoSEQ multiplex PCR assay. Not all clones reach the TCRdb copy of this immuneACCESS table, which keeps in-frame sequences only. Checked studies attribute under half of the gap to unresolved V genes and leave the rest unexplained. Present in this sample are 60,000 to 80,000 clones, about 87% of which were seen just once. In total, the top ten clones hold 6% to 7% of the sample. Sample: peripheral blood. These receptors originate from a woman aged 70 to 79 with acute or convalescent COVID-19.

The V gene is TRBV18, the J gene TRBJ1-3, with TRBD1 identical over 7 bases. Germline V CDR1 and CDR2: KGHSH, LQKENI. J was trimmed by 4 bases and V by 2 bases; bases with no gene match: 11. There are 17 residues in the CDR3. The CDR3 spells CASSPIPRDSGGNTIYF. The CDR3 DNA is TGTGCCAGCTCACCAATCCCCAGGGACAGCGGGGGAAACACCATATATTTT.

The V and J genes are TRBV5-6 and TRBJ2-7, with a weak D call TRBD2 (5 bases). Trimming removed 0 bases from V and 2 bases from J, with 9 bases in between. CDR3 length: 14 residues. Germline CDR1 and CDR2: SGHDT and YYEEEE. CDR3 sequence: CASSLGQRPYEQYF. DNA of the CDR3: TGTGCCAGCAGCTTGGGGCAGCGGCCCTACGAGCAGTACTTC. Filled out from reference TRBV5-6 and TRBJ2-7, the complete variable domain reads DAGVTQSPTHLIKTRGQQVTLRCSPKSGHDTVSWYQQALGQGPQFIFQYYEEEERQRGNFPDRFSGHQFPNYSSELNVNALLLGDSALYLCASSLGQRPYEQYFGPGTRLTVT.

CDR3 DNA sequence: TGTGCCTGGAGTGTAATTGGCAAAATGAACACTGAAGCTTTCTTT. It translates to CAWSVIGKMNTEAFF. The chain links TRBV30 to TRBJ1-1; the D is unclear. CDR3 length: 15 amino acids. V was trimmed by 0 bases and J by 0 bases, leaving 11 bases between them. The V gene's germline CDR1 is GTSNPN and CDR2 SVGIG (reference sequence).

The CDR3 DNA sequence: TGTGCCAGCAGCCACAGGGAATTACGCTACAATGAGCAGTTCTTC. This encodes CASSHRELRYNEQFF. The chain has TRBV6-2 or TRBV6-3 and TRBJ2-1, with D possibly being TRBD1 (6 bases). The CDR3 runs to 15 residues. Germline values: CDR1 MNHEY, CDR2 SVGEGT. The V end lost 6 bases, the J end lost 3 bases, and 15 bases lay between the germline ends.

This chain connects TRBV7-3 to TRBJ2-2, with 11 bases matching TRBD1. V shed 1 base, J shed 9 bases, and the junction held 7 bases outside the gene matches. The CDR3 loop spans 16 amino acids. Germline V gene sequence: CDR1 SGHTA, CDR2 FQGTGA. The CDR3: CASSLNVGQGARELFF. In DNA, the CDR3 is TGTGCCAGCAGCTTAAACGTAGGACAGGGGGCGCGGGAGCTGTTTTTT.

The gene calls are TRBV13 and TRBJ1-1; D gene uncertain. The germline V and J ends were trimmed by 5 bases and 6 bases, with 10 bases remaining between them. CDR1 PRHDT and CDR2 FYEKMQ come from the germline V gene (reference sequence). The CDR3 has 12 residues. The CDR3 DNA reads as TGTGCCAGCAGCCTAACCCACTCTGAAGCTTTCTTT. Its protein is CASSLTHSEAFF.

The V and J genes are TRBV3-1 (or the pseudogene TRBV3-2) and TRBJ2-2; 11 bases map to TRBD2. The V and J ends lost 0 bases and 1 base, in that order; junction bases with no gene match: 4. Per the germline V gene, CDR1 is LGHDT and CDR2 is YNNKEL (reference sequence). This CDR3 is 18 amino acids long. The CDR3 loop is CASSQELAGVGNTGELFF. CDR3 bases: TGTGCCAGCAGCCAAGAACTAGCGGGGGTCGGGAACACCGGGGAGCTGTTTTTT.

V and J are TRBV5-1 and TRBJ2-5; TRBD2 aligns across 9 bases. CDR1 is SGHRS and CDR2 is YFSETQ in the germline V gene. There are 15 residues in the CDR3. V gave up 6 bases and J gave up 1 base; unmatched junction bases: 7. The CDR3 DNA is TGCGCCAGCACCCCTCTAGCGGGGCCCCAAGAGACCCAGTACTTC. Translation: CASTPLAGPQETQYF.

The rearrangement uses TRBV12-3 or TRBV12-4 and TRBJ2-1; weak D call: TRBD1 (6 bases). The CDR3 is 13 amino acids. The V and J ends lost 6 bases and 10 bases respectively, with 16 bases between them. The CDR3 spells CASRSGQVGEQFF. The DNA of the CDR3 is TGTGCCAGCAGGTCGGGACAAGTTGGCGAGCAGTTCTTC.

The chain employs TRBV19 and TRBJ2-3; 7 bases align to TRBD2. CDR1 and CDR2 (germline): LNHDA, SQIVND (reference sequence). The length of the CDR3 is 15 residues. The J segment lost 4 bases and the V segment lost 1 base, leaving 5 bases of the junction unmatched. The DNA of the CDR3 is TGTGCCAGTAGTATAGGAAGCGGGATTCCAGATACGCAGTATTTT. This encodes CASSIGSGIPDTQYF.

This clone has a handful of counts. The chain recombines TRBV6-5 with TRBJ2-1, with D possibly being TRBD2 (6 bases). Germline V lookup: CDR1 MNHEY, CDR2 SVGAGI. CDR3 size: 13 residues. The V gene lost 2 bases and the J gene lost 7 bases, with 9 bases spanning the gap. The CDR3 sequence is CASSYVGGNEQFF. Here the CDR3 DNA reads TGTGCCAGCAGTTACGTGGGGGGAAATGAGCAGTTCTTC.

The chain joins TRBV28 to TRBJ1-5; TRBD1 aligns across 12 bases. Per the germline V gene, CDR1 is MDHEN and CDR2 is SYDVKM. The ends lost 11 bases at V and 6 bases at J; junction bases unmatched: 8. CDR3 length: 14 residues. The chain's CDR3 is CAASGTGGGQPQHF. DNA of the CDR3: TGTGCCGCTAGCGGGACAGGGGGCGGTCAGCCCCAGCATTTT.

V and J are TRBV2 and TRBJ1-5; the match to TRBD1 covers 9 bases. This CDR3 is built from 17 residues. V trimming: 6 bases; J trimming: 7 bases; junction bases outside the gene matches: 16. CDR1 and CDR2 from the germline V gene are SNHLY and FYNNEI. CDR3 DNA sequence: TGTGCCAGCAGACCGACCTACTCCGGGACAGGGAAACAGCCCCAGCATTTT. This translates into CASRPTYSGTGKQPQHF.

This chain joins TRBV5-1 and TRBJ2-1; D is ambiguous. V was clipped by 1 base and J by 6 bases, with 5 bases between them. This CDR3 is 12 amino acids long. Germline V gene sequence: CDR1 SGHRS, CDR2 YFSETQ. The CDR3 coding sequence is TGCGCCAGCAGCTTGACCGGCAATGAGCAGTTCTTC. Encoded protein: CASSLTGNEQFF.

The rearrangement uses TRBV5-6 and TRBJ1-1; 12 positions match TRBD1. The CDR3 covers 15 residues. The V gene's germline CDR1 is SGHDT and CDR2 YYEEEE. Trimming took 4 bases from V and 4 from J; bases not matched to a gene: 5. CDR3 sequence: CASSRDRGRITEAFF. CDR3 DNA: TGTGCCAGCAGCCGGGACAGGGGGCGAATCACTGAAGCTTTCTTT. Full variable domain (remainder filled in from reference TRBV5-6 and TRBJ1-1): DAGVTQSPTHLIKTRGQQVTLRCSPKSGHDTVSWYQQALGQGPQFIFQYYEEEERQRGNFPDRFSGHQFPNYSSELNVNALLLGDSALYLCASSRDRGRITEAFFGQGTRLTVV.

This rearrangement joins TRBV6-5 to TRBJ2-1, with 13 positions matching TRBD2. Per germline, CDR1 MNHEY and CDR2 SVGAGI. V trimming: 9 bases; J trimming: 8 bases; junction bases outside the gene matches: 10. This CDR3 has 15 residues. The CDR3, as DNA: TGTGCCAGTTTACCACTAGCGGGGGGGCCGGATGAGCAGTTCTTC. Translation gives CASLPLAGGPDEQFF.

The chain couples TRBV9 to TRBJ2-7; the D gene is possibly TRBD2 (5 bases). The germline gives CDR1 SGDLS, CDR2 YYNGEE. The V end was cut by 4 bases, the J end by 3 bases, with 14 bases between. The CDR3 loop spans 14 amino acids. The CDR3 sequence is CASSPHPGVYEQYF. The CDR3 region has the DNA TGTGCCAGCAGCCCCCACCCCGGGGTCTACGAGCAGTACTTC. Looking up the rest from reference TRBV9 and TRBJ2-7 gives the full variable domain: DSGVTQTPKHLITATGQRVTLRCSPRSGDLSVYWYQQSLDQGLQFLIQYYNGEERAKGNILERFSAQQFPDLHSELNLSSLELGDSALYFCASSPHPGVYEQYFGPGTRLTVT.

V and J are TRBV7-2 and TRBJ2-3; TRBD2 matches at 8 bases. The germline gives CDR1 SGHTA, CDR2 FQGNSA. The CDR3 is made up of 14 amino acids. Trimming removed 3 bases from V and 6 bases from J; junction bases left unmatched: 5. CDR3 DNA: TGTGCCAGCAGCTTCGGAGCGGGAGTGGATACGCAGTATTTT. Translated: CASSFGAGVDTQYF.

The chain recombines TRBV5-4 with TRBJ2-1; D possibly corresponds to TRBD1 (6 bases). CDR3 size: 15 residues. Germline values: CDR1 SGHNT, CDR2 YYREEE (reference sequence). The ends were cut back, 5 bases at V and 5 bases at J, with 17 bases in the middle. DNA for the CDR3: TGTGCCAGCAGTGAAAGATGGGGGCGCGACAATGAGCAGTTCTTC. Protein sequence: CASSERWGRDNEQFF.

The chain is built from TRBV28 and TRBJ2-7; D perhaps matches TRBD2 (6 bases). Germline V gene lookup returns CDR1 MDHEN and CDR2 SYDVKM. CDR3 length: 15 amino acids. V lost 7 bases, J lost 10 bases, and 26 bases lay in between. CDR3 residues: CASTPLTGTRDFQYF. The CDR3 nucleotides are TGTGCCAGCACCCCGCTTACCGGGACTCGAGATTTTCAGTACTTC.

With regard to this clone: At one end, the junction sequence differs from germline, possibly due to a read error. This chain uses TRBV6-1 with TRBJ1-5; the D gene is possibly TRBD1 (5 bases). The germline V gene has CDR1 MNHNS and CDR2 SASEGT. The CDR3 runs 16 residues. CDR3: CASREGTRVSNQPQHF. CDR3 DNA sequence: TGTGCCAGCAGGGAAGGAACCAGGGTAAGCAATCAGCCCCAGCATTTT.

V usage is TRBV15 and J usage is TRBJ1-5; no reliable D call. CDR3 length: 12 amino acids. Between the trimmed V and J ends, which lost 4 bases and 4 bases, there was a span of 5 bases. Germline V gene lookup returns CDR1 LNHNV and CDR2 YYDKDF (reference sequence). CDR3 nucleotide sequence: TGTGCCACCAGCAACTTAAATCAGCCCCAGCATTTT. This codes for CATSNLNQPQHF.

The CDR3 here is CASSATGAYGYTF. CDR3 DNA sequence: TGTGCCAGTAGTGCGACAGGGGCCTATGGCTACACCTTC. This chain connects TRBV19 to TRBJ1-2, with TRBD1 matching over 8 bases. This CDR3 comprises 13 residues. Per germline, CDR1 LNHDA and CDR2 SQIVND (reference sequence). The J segment lost 4 bases and the V segment lost 5 bases, leaving 3 bases of the junction unmatched.

V is TRBV28 and J is TRBJ2-2; weak D call: TRBD1 (5 bases). CDR1 MDHEN and CDR2 SYDVKM come from the germline V gene. The CDR3 covers 17 residues. Trimming left V 5 bases short and J 6 bases short, with 22 bases between. CDR3 nucleotide sequence: TGTGCCAGCAGTGCCTATTCCGGTCTAGGGGCTGCCGGGGAGCTGTTTTTT. It specifies CASSAYSGLGAAGELFF.

The CDR3 bases are TGTGCCAGCAGCCAAGGACAGGGAAGCGGCTACACCTTC. Encoded protein: CASSQGQGSGYTF. The J gene is TRBJ1-2, the V gene TRBV3-1 (or the pseudogene TRBV3-2); 7 bases map to TRBD1. Germline V gene sequence: CDR1 LGHDT, CDR2 YNNKEL (reference sequence). The CDR3 length is 13 residues. V dropped 1 base and J dropped 8; count of bases not matched to a gene: 4.

This sequence joins TRBV7-2 and TRBJ1-3, with unresolved D. CDR1 and CDR2 from the germline V gene are SGHTA and FQGNSA. The V and J ends lost 5 bases and 0 bases respectively, with 8 bases between them. There are 14 residues in the CDR3. This CDR3 is CASSPSSSGNTIYF. The CDR3 region has the DNA TGTGCCAGCAGCCCAAGTAGCTCTGGAAACACCATATATTTT.

The genes are TRBV5-1 and TRBJ1-1; 11 bases agree with TRBD1. Germline V lookup: CDR1 SGHRS, CDR2 YFSETQ. J gave up 10 bases and V 4 bases, and 6 bases lay outside the gene matches. The CDR3 runs to 13 residues. The CDR3, as DNA: TGCGCCAGCAGCCAAGGACAGGGGGCGACAGCTTTCTTT. This codes for CASSQGQGATAFF.

V gene TRBV5-4 combines with J gene TRBJ1-1; D gene ambiguous. V lost 4 bases to trimming and J lost 6 bases, with 19 bases between them. The CDR3 consists of 15 residues. Per the germline V gene, CDR1 is SGHNT and CDR2 is YYREEE (reference sequence). For the CDR3, the DNA is TGTGCCAGCAGCCAAATAGGCGCCCGGGAGGCTGAAGCTTTCTTT. It encodes CASSQIGAREAEAFF.

This chain uses TRBV18 with TRBJ2-5; 10 nucleotides align to TRBD1. Germline values: CDR1 KGHSH, CDR2 LQKENI. The CDR3 extends over 15 amino acids. Trimming took 6 bases from V and 5 from J; bases not matched to a gene: 9. In nucleotides, the CDR3 is TGTGCCAGCTCCTACGACAGGGGGCTGAGGGAGACCCAGTACTTC. Protein sequence: CASSYDRGLRETQYF.

The chain has TRBV7-2 and TRBJ1-1; possibly TRBD1 for D (6 bases). The V end was cut by 5 bases, the J end by 3 bases, with 13 bases between. The CDR3 runs to 14 residues. Germline assignment: CDR1 SGHTA and CDR2 FQGNSA. The CDR3 coding sequence is TGTGCCAGCAGCCCGGACAGTTTTTACACTGAAGCTTTCTTT. Protein product: CASSPDSFYTEAFF.